This TCR beta chain is drawn from a study of blood T cell repertoires in COVID-19. Assay: immunoSEQ multiplex PCR; the TCRdb copy retains only in-frame clones and omits some. The table lists some 100,000 clones, more than 75% of them singletons. This clone has a handful of counts. Trimming shortened V by 1 base and J by 4 bases, and 7 bases separated the two germline ends. The CDR3 is 13 residues long. In germline, CDR1 is SEHNR, CDR2 FQNEAQ (reference sequence). The sequencing sample was made of peripheral blood. The V and J genes are TRBV7-9 and TRBJ1-2; D remains unclear. This receptor was obtained from a man in his fifties with acute or convalescent COVID-19. CDR3 sequence reads: CASSLGAGYGYTF. In DNA form, the CDR3 reads TGTGCCAGCAGCTTAGGGGCGGGCTATGGCTACACCTTC.